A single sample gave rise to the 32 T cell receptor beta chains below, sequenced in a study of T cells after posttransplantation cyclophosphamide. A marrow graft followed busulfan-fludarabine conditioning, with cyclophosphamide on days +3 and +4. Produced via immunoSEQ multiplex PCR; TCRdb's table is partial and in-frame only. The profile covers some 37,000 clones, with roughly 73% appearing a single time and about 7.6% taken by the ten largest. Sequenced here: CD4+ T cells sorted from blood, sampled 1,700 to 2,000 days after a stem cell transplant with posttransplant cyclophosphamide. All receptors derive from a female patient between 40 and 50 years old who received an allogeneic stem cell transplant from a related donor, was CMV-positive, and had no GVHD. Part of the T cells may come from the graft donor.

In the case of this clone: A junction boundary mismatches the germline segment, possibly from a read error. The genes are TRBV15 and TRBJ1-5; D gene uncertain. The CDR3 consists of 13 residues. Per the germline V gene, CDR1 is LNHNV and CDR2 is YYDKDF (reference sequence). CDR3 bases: TGTGCCACCAGCAGCTCCTTCGAGGTAGGCGTAAATTTT. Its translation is CATSSSFEVGVNF.

The DNA for the CDR3 is TGTGCCAGCAGCCAAGATCAGGGTACCGGGGAGCTGTTTTTT. Translating it yields CASSQDQGTGELFF. The chain has TRBV4-2 and TRBJ2-2, with D perhaps TRBD1 (5 bases). Germline-derived CDR1 and CDR2 are LGHNA and YNFKEQ. The CDR3 has 14 residues. V was shortened by 0 bases and J by 5 bases, with 7 bases between the two germline ends.

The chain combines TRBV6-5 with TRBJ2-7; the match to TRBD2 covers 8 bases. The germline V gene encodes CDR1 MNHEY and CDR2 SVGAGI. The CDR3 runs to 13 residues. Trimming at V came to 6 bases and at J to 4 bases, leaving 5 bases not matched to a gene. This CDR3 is CASSRGGSYEQYF. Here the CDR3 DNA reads TGTGCCAGCAGCCGGGGGGGCAGTTACGAGCAGTACTTC.

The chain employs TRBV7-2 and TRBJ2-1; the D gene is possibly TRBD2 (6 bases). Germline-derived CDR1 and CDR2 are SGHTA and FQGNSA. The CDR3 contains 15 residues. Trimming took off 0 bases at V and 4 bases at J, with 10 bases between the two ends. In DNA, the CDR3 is TGTGCCAGCAGCTTAGCCGGGACTTCGTACAATGAGCAGTTCTTC. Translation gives CASSLAGTSYNEQFF. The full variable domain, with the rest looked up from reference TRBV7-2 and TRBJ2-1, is GAGVSQSPSNKVTEKGKDVELRCDPISGHTALYWYRQSLGQGLEFLIYFQGNSAPDKSGLPSDRFSAERTGGSVSTLTIQRTQQEDSAVYLCASSLAGTSYNEQFFGPGTRLTVL.

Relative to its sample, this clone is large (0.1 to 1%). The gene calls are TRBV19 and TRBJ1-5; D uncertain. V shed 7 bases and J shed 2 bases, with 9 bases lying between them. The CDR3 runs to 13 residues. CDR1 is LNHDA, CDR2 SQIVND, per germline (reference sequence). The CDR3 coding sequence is TGTGCCAGTACCAAACAAGGCAATCAGCCCCAGCATTTT. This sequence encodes CASTKQGNQPQHF. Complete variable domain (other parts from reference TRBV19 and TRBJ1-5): DGGITQSPKYLFRKEGQNVTLSCEQNLNHDAMYWYRQDPGQGLRLIYYSQIVNDFQKGDIAEGYSVSREKKESFPLTVTSAQKNPTAFYLCASTKQGNQPQHFGDGTRLSIL.

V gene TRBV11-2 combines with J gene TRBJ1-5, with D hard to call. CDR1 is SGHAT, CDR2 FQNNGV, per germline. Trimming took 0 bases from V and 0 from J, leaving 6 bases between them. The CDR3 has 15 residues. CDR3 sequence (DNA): TGTGCCAGCAGCTTAGACAGTTTTAGCAATCAGCCCCAGCATTTT. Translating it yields CASSLDSFSNQPQHF.

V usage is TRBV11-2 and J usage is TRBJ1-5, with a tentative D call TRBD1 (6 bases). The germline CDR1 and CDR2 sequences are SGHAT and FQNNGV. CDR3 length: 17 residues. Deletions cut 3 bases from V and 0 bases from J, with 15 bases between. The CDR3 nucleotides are TGTGCCAGCAGCTTCGGGACAAGCCCCTATAGCAATCAGCCCCAGCATTTT. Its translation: CASSFGTSPYSNQPQHF. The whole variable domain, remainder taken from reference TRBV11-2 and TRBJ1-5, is EAGVAQSPRYKIIEKRQSVAFWCNPISGHATLYWYQQILGQGPKLLIQFQNNGVVDDSQLPKDRFSAERLKGVDSTLKIQPAKLEDSAVYLCASSFGTSPYSNQPQHFGDGTRLSIL.

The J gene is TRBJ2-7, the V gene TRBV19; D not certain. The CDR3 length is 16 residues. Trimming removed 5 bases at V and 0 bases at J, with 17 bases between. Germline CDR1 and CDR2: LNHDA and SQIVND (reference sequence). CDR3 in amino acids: CASSAHFHRRSYEQYF. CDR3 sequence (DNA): TGTGCCAGTAGTGCCCACTTTCACCGCCGCTCCTACGAGCAGTACTTC.

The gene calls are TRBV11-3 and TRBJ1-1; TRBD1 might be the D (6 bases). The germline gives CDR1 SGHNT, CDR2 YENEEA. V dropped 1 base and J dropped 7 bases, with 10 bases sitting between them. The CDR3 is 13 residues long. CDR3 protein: CASSLGGGSEAFF. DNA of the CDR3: TGTGCCAGCAGCTTAGGGGGGGGCAGTGAAGCTTTCTTT.

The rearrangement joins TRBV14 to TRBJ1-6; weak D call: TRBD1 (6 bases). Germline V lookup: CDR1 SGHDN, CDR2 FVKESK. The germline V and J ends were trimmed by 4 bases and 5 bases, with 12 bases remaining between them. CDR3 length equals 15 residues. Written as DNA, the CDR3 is TGTGCCAGCAGCCGTACAGGGCTAAATAATTCACCCCTCCACTTT. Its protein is CASSRTGLNNSPLHF.

The CDR3 reads CASSLTQGSSGNTIYF. Here the CDR3 DNA reads TGTGCCAGCAGTTTAACACAGGGAAGCTCTGGAAACACCATATATTTT. The chain uses TRBV6-5 and TRBJ1-3; a weak D match, TRBD1 (6 bases). This CDR3 is 16 amino acids long. Trimming left V 4 bases short and J 0 bases short, with 13 bases between. Germline values: CDR1 MNHEY, CDR2 SVGAGI.

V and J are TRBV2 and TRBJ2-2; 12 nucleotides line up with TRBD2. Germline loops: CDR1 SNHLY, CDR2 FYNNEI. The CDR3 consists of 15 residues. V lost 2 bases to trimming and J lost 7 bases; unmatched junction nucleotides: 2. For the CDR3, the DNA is TGTGCCAGCAGTGAACTAGCGGGGGGGAACGGGGAGCTGTTTTTT. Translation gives CASSELAGGNGELFF.

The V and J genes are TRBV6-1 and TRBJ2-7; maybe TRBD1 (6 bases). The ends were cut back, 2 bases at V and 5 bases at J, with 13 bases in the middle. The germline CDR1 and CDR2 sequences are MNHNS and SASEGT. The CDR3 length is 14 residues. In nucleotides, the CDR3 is TGTGCCAGCAGTGAACAGGGGTTACTCGACGAGCAGTACTTC. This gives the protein CASSEQGLLDEQYF.

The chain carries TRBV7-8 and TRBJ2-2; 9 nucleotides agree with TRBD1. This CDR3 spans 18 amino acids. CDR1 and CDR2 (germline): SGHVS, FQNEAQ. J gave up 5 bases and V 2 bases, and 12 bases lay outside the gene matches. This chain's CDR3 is CASSLLGVGTGYTGELFF. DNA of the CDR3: TGTGCCAGCAGCTTATTAGGGGTGGGGACAGGGTATACCGGGGAGCTGTTTTTT.

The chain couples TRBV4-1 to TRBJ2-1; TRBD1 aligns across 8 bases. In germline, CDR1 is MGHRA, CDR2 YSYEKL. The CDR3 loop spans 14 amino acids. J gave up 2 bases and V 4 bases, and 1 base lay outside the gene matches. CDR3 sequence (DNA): TGCGCCAGCAGCCGGGACAGGACCTACAATGAGCAGTTCTTC. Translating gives CASSRDRTYNEQFF.

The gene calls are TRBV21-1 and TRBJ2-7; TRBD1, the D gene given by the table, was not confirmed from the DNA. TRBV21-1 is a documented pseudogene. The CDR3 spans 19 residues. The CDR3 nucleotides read TGTGCCAGCAGCAAAGGTGTAGCAGTTCAGGGGAAGAGCTTCTACGAGCAGTACTTC. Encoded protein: CASSKGVAVQGKSFYEQYF.

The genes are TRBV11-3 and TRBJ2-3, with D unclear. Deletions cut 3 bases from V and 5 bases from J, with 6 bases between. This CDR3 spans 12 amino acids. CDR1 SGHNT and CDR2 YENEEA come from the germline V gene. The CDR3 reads CASSFAGDTQYF. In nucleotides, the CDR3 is TGTGCCAGCAGCTTCGCCGGAGATACGCAGTATTTT.

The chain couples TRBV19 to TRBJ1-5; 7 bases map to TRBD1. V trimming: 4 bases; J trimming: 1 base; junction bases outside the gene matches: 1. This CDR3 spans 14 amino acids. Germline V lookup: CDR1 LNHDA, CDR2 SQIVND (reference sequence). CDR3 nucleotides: TGTGCCAGTAGTACGACAGGGAGCAATCAGCCCCAGCATTTT. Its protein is CASSTTGSNQPQHF.

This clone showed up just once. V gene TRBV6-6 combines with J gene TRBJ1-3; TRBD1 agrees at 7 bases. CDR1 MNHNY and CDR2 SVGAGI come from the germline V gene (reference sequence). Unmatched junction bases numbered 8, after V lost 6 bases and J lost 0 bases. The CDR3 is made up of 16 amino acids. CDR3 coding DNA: TGTGCCAGCAGCCCAGGGACAGACAGCTCTGGAAACACCATATATTTT. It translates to CASSPGTDSSGNTIYF.

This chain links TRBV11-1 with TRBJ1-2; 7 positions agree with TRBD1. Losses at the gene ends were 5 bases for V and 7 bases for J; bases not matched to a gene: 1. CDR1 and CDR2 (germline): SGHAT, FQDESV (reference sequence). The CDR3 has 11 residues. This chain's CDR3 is CASSHRGGYTF. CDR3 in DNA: TGTGCCAGCAGCCACAGGGGTGGCTACACCTTC.

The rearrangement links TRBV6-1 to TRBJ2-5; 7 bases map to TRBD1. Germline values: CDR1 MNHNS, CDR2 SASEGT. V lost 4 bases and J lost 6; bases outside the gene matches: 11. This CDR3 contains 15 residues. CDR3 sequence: CASSALQGWGKTQYF. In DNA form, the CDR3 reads TGTGCCAGCAGTGCCCTACAGGGGTGGGGGAAGACCCAGTACTTC.

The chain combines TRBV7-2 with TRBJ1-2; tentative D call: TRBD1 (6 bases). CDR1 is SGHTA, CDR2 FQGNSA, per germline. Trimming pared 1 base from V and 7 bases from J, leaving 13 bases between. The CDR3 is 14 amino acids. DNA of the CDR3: TGTGCCAGCAGCTTAGATACATCAGGGGTTGGCTACACCTTC. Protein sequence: CASSLDTSGVGYTF.

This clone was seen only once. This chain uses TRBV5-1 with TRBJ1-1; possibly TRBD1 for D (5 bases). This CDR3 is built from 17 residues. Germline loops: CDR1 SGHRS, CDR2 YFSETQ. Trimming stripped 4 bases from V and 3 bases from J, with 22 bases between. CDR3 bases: TGCGCCAGCAGCCGCGGGACCTCGGAAAGGTCGGACACTGAAGCTTTCTTT. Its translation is CASSRGTSERSDTEAFF.

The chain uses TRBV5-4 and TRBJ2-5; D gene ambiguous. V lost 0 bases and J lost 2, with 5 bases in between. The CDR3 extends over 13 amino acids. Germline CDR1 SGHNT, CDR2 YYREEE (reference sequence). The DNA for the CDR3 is TGTGCCAGCAGCTTGGGCAGACAAGAGACCCAGTACTTC. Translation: CASSLGRQETQYF.

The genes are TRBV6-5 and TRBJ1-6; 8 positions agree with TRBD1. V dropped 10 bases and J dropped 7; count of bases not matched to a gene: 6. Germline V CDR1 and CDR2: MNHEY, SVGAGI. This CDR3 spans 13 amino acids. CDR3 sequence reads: CATTDRVNSPLHF. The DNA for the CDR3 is TGTGCCACCACGGACAGGGTCAATTCACCCCTCCACTTT.

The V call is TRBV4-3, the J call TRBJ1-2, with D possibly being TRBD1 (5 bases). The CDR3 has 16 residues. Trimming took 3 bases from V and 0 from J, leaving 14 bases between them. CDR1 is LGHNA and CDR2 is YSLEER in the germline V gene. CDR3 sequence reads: CASSQEGRIANYGYTF. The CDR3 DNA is TGCGCCAGCAGCCAGGAGGGACGGATAGCTAACTATGGCTACACCTTC.

The CDR3 DNA follows: TGTGCCAGCAGCCCGAGGCCCTCCTATAGCGGGGGGGAACAGTTCTTC. Translating gives CASSPRPSYSGGEQFF. The V gene is TRBV9, the J gene TRBJ2-1, with 11 bases identical to TRBD2. V lost 4 bases, J lost 13 bases, and 16 bases stayed unmatched. Germline V gene sequence: CDR1 SGDLS, CDR2 YYNGEE. The CDR3 extends over 16 amino acids.

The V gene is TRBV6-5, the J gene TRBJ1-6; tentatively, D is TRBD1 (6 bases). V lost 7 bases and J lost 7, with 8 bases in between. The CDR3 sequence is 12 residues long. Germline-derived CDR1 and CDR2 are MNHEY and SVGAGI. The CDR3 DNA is TGTGCCAGCATGGACAGCAATTCACCCCTCCACTTT. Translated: CASMDSNSPLHF.

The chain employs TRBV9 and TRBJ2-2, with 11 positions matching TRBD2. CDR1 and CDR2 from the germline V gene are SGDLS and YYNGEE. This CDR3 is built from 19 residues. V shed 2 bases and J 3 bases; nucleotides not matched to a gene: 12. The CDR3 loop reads CASSVKASGGLRDTGELFF. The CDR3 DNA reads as TGTGCCAGCAGCGTTAAGGCTAGCGGGGGGCTCAGGGACACCGGGGAGCTGTTTTTT.

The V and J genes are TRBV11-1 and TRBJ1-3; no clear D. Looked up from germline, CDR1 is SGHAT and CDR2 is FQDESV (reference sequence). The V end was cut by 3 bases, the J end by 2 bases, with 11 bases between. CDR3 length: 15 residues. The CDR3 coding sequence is TGTGCCAGCAGCTTGAACGGCCAGGCTGGAAACACCATATATTTT. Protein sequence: CASSLNGQAGNTIYF.

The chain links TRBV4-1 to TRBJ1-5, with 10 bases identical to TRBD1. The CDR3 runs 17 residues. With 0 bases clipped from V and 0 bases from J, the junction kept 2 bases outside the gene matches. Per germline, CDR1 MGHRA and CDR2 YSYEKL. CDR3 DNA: TGCGCCAGCAGCCAAGAGACAGGGGGCTTTAGCAATCAGCCCCAGCATTTT. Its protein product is CASSQETGGFSNQPQHF.

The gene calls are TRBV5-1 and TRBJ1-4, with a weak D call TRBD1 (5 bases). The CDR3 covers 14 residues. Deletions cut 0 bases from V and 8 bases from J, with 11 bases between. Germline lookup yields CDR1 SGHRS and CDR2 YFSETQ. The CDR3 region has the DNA TGCGCCAGCAGCTTGGGCGGGACTCAGGAAAAACTGTTTTTT. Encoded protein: CASSLGGTQEKLFF.